The 30 T cell receptor beta chains reported below all come from one sample, sequenced in a study of identical twins. Each CDR3 protein is one row after TCRdb ran MiXCR on the 5' RACE reads. In the table there are 250,000 or so distinct CDR3 sequences, about an eighth of which are singletons. These data were also filed under a second study, of yellow fever vaccine responses in identical twins.

Sequences were obtained from memory (CD45RO+) T cells sorted from blood. Receptors were obtained from a woman between 18 and 29 years old in good health.

Only a few counts were recorded for this clonotype. V is TRBV6-5 and J is TRBJ2-7, with D perhaps matching TRBD1 or TRBD2 (5 bases each). CDR1 MNHEY and CDR2 SVGAGI come from the germline V gene. The CDR3 runs 12 residues. V lost 5 bases and J lost 9, with 14 bases in between. The chain's CDR3 is CASSGGRGGQYF. DNA of the CDR3: TGTGCCAGCAGTGGGGGACGTGGTGGGCAGTACTTC.

V is TRBV21-1 and J is TRBJ2-3; TRBD1, the table's D call, lacks a check against the DNA. TRBV21-1 is given as a pseudogene. This CDR3 comprises 18 residues. The CDR3 DNA is TGTGCCAGCAGCACCCTAGGCGCCGGGACAGGGACCACAGATACGCAGTATTTT. This sequence encodes CASSTLGAGTGTTDTQYF.

The gene calls are TRBV28 and TRBJ1-6, with TRBD1 as a possible D gene (5 bases). V was pared by 8 bases and J by 5 bases, with 22 bases between. Germline V gene lookup returns CDR1 MDHEN and CDR2 SYDVKM. The CDR3 sequence is 17 residues long. CDR3 coding DNA: TGTGCCAGCTCAGTATCGCGCGTCGGGACGGATAATTCACCCCTCCACTTT. Amino acids: CASSVSRVGTDNSPLHF.

There are a few counts of this clonotype. This sequence joins TRBV11-2 and TRBJ2-5, with TRBD2 matching 11 bases. There are 15 residues in the CDR3. The V gene end was trimmed by 3 bases and the J gene end by 6 bases; junction bases not matched to a gene: 6. The V gene's germline CDR1 is SGHAT and CDR2 FQNNGV. The CDR3 region is CASSFGSGGAKTQYF. The CDR3, as DNA: TGTGCCAGCAGCTTTGGTAGCGGGGGGGCGAAGACCCAGTACTTC. Full variable domain (missing parts from reference TRBV11-2 and TRBJ2-5): EAGVAQSPRYKIIEKRQSVAFWCNPISGHATLYWYQQILGQGPKLLIQFQNNGVVDDSQLPKDRFSAERLKGVDSTLKIQPAKLEDSAVYLCASSFGSGGAKTQYFGPGTRLLVL.

V is TRBV10-3 and J is TRBJ2-7, with D perhaps being TRBD1 or TRBD2 (5 bases each). V was trimmed by 4 bases and J by 4 bases, leaving 8 bases between them. CDR3 length equals 12 residues. CDR1 is ENHRY, CDR2 SYGVKD, per germline. Written as DNA, the CDR3 is TGTGCCATCAGTGGGGGACGGTACGAGCAGTACTTC. Protein product: CAISGGRYEQYF.

The chain carries TRBV24-1 and TRBJ2-3, with D tentatively TRBD1 (5 bases). Deletions cut 4 bases from V and 1 base from J, with 11 bases between. The germline V gene encodes CDR1 KGHDR and CDR2 SFDVKD. The CDR3 is made up of 15 amino acids. The CDR3 here is CATSDQGWGTDTQYF. In DNA form, the CDR3 reads TGTGCCACCAGTGACCAGGGATGGGGCACAGATACGCAGTATTTT.

The V and J genes are TRBV5-1 and TRBJ2-1, with D unclear. The CDR3 runs to 14 residues. Germline V gene data show CDR1 as SGHRS and CDR2 as YFSETQ. Trimming left V 0 bases short and J 7 bases short, with 11 bases between. CDR3 DNA: TGCGCCAGCAGCTTGGCGGCAGGATTTAATGAGCAGTTCTTC. Amino acids: CASSLAAGFNEQFF.

This clonotype has just a few counts. The CDR3 nucleotides read TGTGCCAGCAGACATCCAGGGGGCAGGGAGCTGTTTTTT. Its translation is CASRHPGGRELFF. The genes are TRBV27 and TRBJ2-2, with 8 nucleotides matching TRBD1. V shed 6 bases and J 9 bases; nucleotides not matched to a gene: 6. The CDR3 spans 13 residues. Germline assignment: CDR1 MNHEY and CDR2 SMNVEV (reference sequence).

This clonotype was found many times. The rearrangement links TRBV6-4 to TRBJ2-3, with D unclear. V lost 5 bases and J lost 6, with 21 bases in between. In germline, CDR1 is MRHNA, CDR2 SNTAGT. The CDR3 sequence is 16 residues long. The CDR3, as DNA: TGTGCCAGCAGTCCAGCCCCCCCCGGATCAGCGGATACGCAGTATTTT. This gives the protein CASSPAPPGSADTQYF.

This clonotype was seen many times. The rearrangement uses TRBV29-1 and TRBJ2-3; TRBD1 matches 8 bases. The CDR3 runs 14 residues. The germline V gene encodes CDR1 SQVTM and CDR2 ANQGSEA. Trimming at V came to 8 bases and at J to 5 bases, leaving 12 bases not matched to a gene. The CDR3 is CSSTDRDRKDTQYF. The CDR3 region has the DNA TGCAGCTCAACCGACCGGGACAGGAAAGATACGCAGTATTTT.

This clonotype was seen many times. The chain links TRBV24-1 to TRBJ1-1, with 7 bases matching TRBD1. With V trimmed by 3 bases and J by 1 base, 7 bases remained unmatched. The CDR3 runs to 16 residues. Germline V gene lookup returns CDR1 KGHDR and CDR2 SFDVKD. CDR3 bases: TGTGCCACCAGTGATCACCGACAGGGAAGGAACACTGAAGCTTTCTTT. Translating it yields CATSDHRQGRNTEAFF.

This clonotype turned up a few times. The genes are TRBV12-3 or TRBV12-4 and TRBJ2-5, with 8 bases matching TRBD1. This CDR3 comprises 15 residues. The V and J ends lost 3 bases and 1 base, in that order; junction bases with no gene match: 4. CDR3 sequence (DNA): TGTGCCAGCAGTTTCCACAGGGGGACCCAAGAGACCCAGTACTTC. The encoded protein is CASSFHRGTQETQYF.

This clonotype has only a few counts. The chain employs TRBV7-9 and TRBJ1-3; D unresolved. CDR1 and CDR2 from the germline V gene are SEHNR and FQNEAQ (reference sequence). The CDR3 runs to 15 residues. Trimming removed 5 bases at V and 0 bases at J, with 11 bases between. Here the CDR3 reads CASSPRGSSGNTIYF. The CDR3 nucleotides read TGTGCCAGCAGCCCCCGTGGGAGCTCTGGAAACACCATATATTTT.

In its sample, this clonotype was seen a few times. The chain carries TRBV3-1 and TRBJ2-4, with D perhaps TRBD1 (5 bases). Germline values: CDR1 LGHDT, CDR2 YNNKEL (reference sequence). This CDR3 has 16 amino acids. Trimming took 4 bases from V and 0 from J, leaving 13 bases between them. The CDR3 DNA is TGTGCCAGCAGCCTAGGGGCGTCTCTAGCCAAAAACATTCAGTACTTC. Translating gives CASSLGASLAKNIQYF.

This clonotype was found many times. The V and J genes are TRBV7-2 and TRBJ1-5; TRBD1 matches at 7 bases. The J segment lost 5 bases and the V segment lost 5 bases, leaving 9 bases of the junction unmatched. Germline V CDR1 and CDR2: SGHTA, FQGNSA. The CDR3 runs 15 residues. CDR3 DNA: TGTGCCAGCAGCACCACAGGGGATGCATATCAGCCCCAGCATTTT. Translated: CASSTTGDAYQPQHF.

This clonotype appeared a few times. The genes are TRBV12-3 or TRBV12-4 and TRBJ1-5; D gene uncertain. V lost 1 base to trimming and J lost 2 bases, with 9 bases between them. This CDR3 comprises 15 residues. The CDR3 loop reads CASSLVRLGNQPQHF. CDR3 DNA sequence: TGTGCCAGCAGTTTAGTCAGGCTAGGCAATCAGCCCCAGCATTTT.

This clonotype was detected only once. The chain has TRBV12-3 or TRBV12-4 and TRBJ2-5, with 11 bases aligning to TRBD2. V lost 11 bases and J lost 5; bases outside the gene matches: 25. This CDR3 is built from 19 residues. The CDR3 bases are TGTGCCTTCAGTTTAGGGAGGCAGGCTAGCGGGGGGTTACGTGAGACCCAGTACTTC. It encodes CAFSLGRQASGGLRETQYF.

The chain recombines TRBV7-2 with TRBJ2-5; TRBD2 aligns across 10 bases. CDR3 length: 15 residues. Germline trimming cut 1 base from V and 5 bases from J; bases unmatched to any gene: 4. The germline V gene encodes CDR1 SGHTA and CDR2 FQGNSA. CDR3 residues: CASSLDGSGGETQYF. The CDR3 DNA sequence: TGTGCCAGCAGCTTAGATGGTAGCGGGGGGGAGACCCAGTACTTC.

This clonotype has only a few counts. This chain links TRBV28 with TRBJ1-5; TRBD1 is a possible D gene (5 bases). Germline CDR1 MDHEN, CDR2 SYDVKM. Trimming pared 3 bases from V and 5 bases from J, leaving 14 bases between. The length of the CDR3 is 15 residues. The CDR3 here is CASSFRAGPHQPQHF. The CDR3 bases are TGTGCCAGCAGTTTTAGGGCAGGGCCCCATCAGCCCCAGCATTTT.

The CDR3 here is CSVDFGTSTTDTQYF. DNA of the CDR3: TGCAGCGTTGATTTTGGGACTAGCACTACAGATACGCAGTATTTT. The chain combines TRBV29-1 with TRBJ2-3; 9 nucleotides line up with TRBD2. The V gene's germline CDR1 is SQVTM and CDR2 ANQGSEA. There are 15 residues in the CDR3. With V trimmed by 3 bases and J by 3 bases, 7 bases remained unmatched.

This rearrangement joins TRBV10-3 to TRBJ1-5, with D unresolved. Trimming took 5 bases from V and 3 from J, leaving 2 bases between them. Germline CDR1 is ENHRY and CDR2 is SYGVKD. This CDR3 region has 11 residues. CDR3 residues: CAISTNQPQHF. The CDR3 nucleotides are TGTGCCATCAGTACCAATCAGCCCCAGCATTTT.

This clonotype was found many times. The V call is TRBV12-3 or TRBV12-4, the J call TRBJ1-1; tentative D call: TRBD1 (6 bases). Deletions cut 5 bases from V and 4 bases from J, with 11 bases between. The CDR3 sequence is 13 residues long. CDR3 in amino acids: CASSLQGPTEAFF. As DNA, the CDR3 is TGTGCCAGCAGTCTACAGGGACCCACTGAAGCTTTCTTT.

Only a few counts were recorded for this clonotype. The chain combines TRBV20-1 with TRBJ2-1; either TRBD1 or TRBD2 may fit D (6 bases each). The CDR3 runs 13 residues. From germline, CDR1 is DFQATT and CDR2 SNEGSKA (reference sequence). Trimming took 6 bases from V and 8 from J, leaving 17 bases between them. For the CDR3, the DNA is TGCAGTGCGGACGGGGGCGCCTCGGATGAGCAGTTCTTC. Translated: CSADGGASDEQFF.

This sequence joins TRBV7-2 and TRBJ2-3; possibly TRBD1 for D (5 bases). Germline lookup yields CDR1 SGHTA and CDR2 FQGNSA. Trimming removed 5 bases at V and 0 bases at J, with 15 bases between. The CDR3 has 16 amino acids. In DNA, the CDR3 is TGTGCCAGCAGCGGAAGACAGATGGCTAGCACAGATACGCAGTATTTT. Encoded protein: CASSGRQMASTDTQYF. Drawing the rest from reference TRBV7-2 and TRBJ2-3, the complete variable domain is GAGVSQSPSNKVTEKGKDVELRCDPISGHTALYWYRQSLGQGLEFLIYFQGNSAPDKSGLPSDRFSAERTGGSVSTLTIQRTQQEDSAVYLCASSGRQMASTDTQYFGPGTRLTVL.

Only a few counts were recorded for this clonotype. The chain joins TRBV9 to TRBJ2-3, with 9 positions matching TRBD2. The CDR3 has 19 amino acids. Germline V gives CDR1 SGDLS, CDR2 YYNGEE. The junction had 16 bases not matched to a gene; V was cut back by 0 bases and J by 5 bases. The CDR3 DNA reads as TGTGCCAGCAGCGTAGAGGGCGGAGCGGGGGGCCTCCCGAGAGATACGCAGTATTTT. Protein sequence: CASSVEGGAGGLPRDTQYF. Full variable domain (missing parts from reference TRBV9 and TRBJ2-3): DSGVTQTPKHLITATGQRVTLRCSPRSGDLSVYWYQQSLDQGLQFLIQYYNGEERAKGNILERFSAQQFPDLHSELNLSSLELGDSALYFCASSVEGGAGGLPRDTQYFGPGTRLTVL.

The J gene is TRBJ2-3, the V gene TRBV3-1; 8 bases are shared with TRBD2. V lost 1 base, J lost 2 bases, and 8 bases stayed unmatched. Germline CDR1 reads LGHDT; CDR2 reads YNNKEL (reference sequence). The CDR3 is made up of 17 amino acids. CDR3: CASSQVWSGGSTDTQYF. In DNA form, the CDR3 reads TGTGCCAGCAGCCAAGTATGGAGCGGGGGATCCACAGATACGCAGTATTTT.

This clonotype has only a few counts. The J gene is TRBJ2-7, the V gene TRBV28, with unresolved D. In germline, CDR1 is MDHEN, CDR2 SYDVKM. V lost 7 bases and J 0 bases, leaving 10 bases between the germline ends. The CDR3 runs to 13 residues. This chain's CDR3 is CASKGPPSYEQYF. The CDR3 bases are TGTGCCAGCAAAGGACCCCCCTCCTACGAGCAGTACTTC. The whole variable domain, filled in from reference TRBV28 and TRBJ2-7, reads DVKVTQSSRYLVKRTGEKVFLECVQDMDHENMFWYRQDPGLGLRLIYFSYDVKMKEKGDIPEGYSVSREKKERFSLILESASTNQTSMYLCASKGPPSYEQYFGPGTRLTVT.

This clonotype was seen only a few times. This chain links TRBV7-2 with TRBJ2-5; D unresolved. V was pared by 5 bases and J by 7 bases, with 11 bases between. The CDR3 runs to 12 residues. Germline-derived CDR1 and CDR2 are SGHTA and FQGNSA. The CDR3 region is CASSPNRGTQYF. The CDR3 DNA follows: TGTGCCAGCAGCCCTAATCGCGGGACCCAGTACTTC.

DNA of the CDR3: TGTGCCAGCAGTTGGGACGCGCCAGCCTACGAGCAGTACTTC. It is translated as CASSWDAPAYEQYF. The rearrangement uses TRBV6-2 or TRBV6-3 and TRBJ2-7, with D possibly being TRBD1 or TRBD2 (5 bases each). The ends were cut back, 4 bases at V and 2 bases at J, with 12 bases in the middle. CDR3 length: 14 residues. Looked up from germline, CDR1 is MNHEY and CDR2 is SVGEGT.

This clonotype was found a few times. The rearrangement uses TRBV20-1 and TRBJ2-3, with D unclear. The CDR3 contains 14 residues. With 1 base removed from V and 3 bases from J, the gap between germline ends came to 11 bases. Looked up from germline, CDR1 is DFQATT and CDR2 is SNEGSKA (reference sequence). CDR3 nucleotide sequence: TGCAGTGCTAGAGCCTTCTACGGAACAGATACGCAGTATTTT. It encodes CSARAFYGTDTQYF.